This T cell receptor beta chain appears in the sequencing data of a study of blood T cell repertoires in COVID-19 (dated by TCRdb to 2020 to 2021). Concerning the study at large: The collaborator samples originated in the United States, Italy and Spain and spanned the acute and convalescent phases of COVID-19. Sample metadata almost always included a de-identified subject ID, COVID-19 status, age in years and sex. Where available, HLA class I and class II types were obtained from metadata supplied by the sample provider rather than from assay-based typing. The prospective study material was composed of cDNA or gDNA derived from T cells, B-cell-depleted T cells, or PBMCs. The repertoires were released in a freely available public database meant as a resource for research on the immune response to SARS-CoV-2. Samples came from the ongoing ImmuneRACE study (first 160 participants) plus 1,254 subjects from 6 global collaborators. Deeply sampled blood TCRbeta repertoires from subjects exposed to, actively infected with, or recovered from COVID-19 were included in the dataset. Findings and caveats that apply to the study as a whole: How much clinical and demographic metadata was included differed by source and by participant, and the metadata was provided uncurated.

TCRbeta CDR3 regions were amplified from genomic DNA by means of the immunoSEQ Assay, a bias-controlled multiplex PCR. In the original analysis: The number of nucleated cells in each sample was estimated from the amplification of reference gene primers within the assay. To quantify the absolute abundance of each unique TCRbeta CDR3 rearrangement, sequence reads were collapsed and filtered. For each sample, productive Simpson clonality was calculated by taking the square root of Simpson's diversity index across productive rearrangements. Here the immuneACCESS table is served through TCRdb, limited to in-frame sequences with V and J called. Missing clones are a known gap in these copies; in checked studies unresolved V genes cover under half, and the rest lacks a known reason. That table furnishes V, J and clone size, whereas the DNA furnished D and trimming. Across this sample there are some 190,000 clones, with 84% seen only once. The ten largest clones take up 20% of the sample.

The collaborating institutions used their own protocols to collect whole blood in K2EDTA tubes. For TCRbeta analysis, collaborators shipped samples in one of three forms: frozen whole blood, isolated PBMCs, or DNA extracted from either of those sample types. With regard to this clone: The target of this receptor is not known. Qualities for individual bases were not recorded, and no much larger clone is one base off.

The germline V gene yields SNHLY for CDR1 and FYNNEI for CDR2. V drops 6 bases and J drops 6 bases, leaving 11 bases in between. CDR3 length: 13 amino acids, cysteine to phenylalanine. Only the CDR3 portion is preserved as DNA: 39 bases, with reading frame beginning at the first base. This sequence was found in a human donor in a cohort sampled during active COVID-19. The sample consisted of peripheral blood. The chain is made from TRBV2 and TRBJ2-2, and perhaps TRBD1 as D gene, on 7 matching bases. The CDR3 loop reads CASRTGRSGELFF. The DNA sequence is TGTGCCAGCAGGACAGGGAGGTCCGGGGAGCTGTTTTTT.